There are many counts of the clone carrying this T cell receptor (beta chain). As yet, its antigen is unknown. CDR3 length equals 16 residues. Trimming cost V 4 bases and J 2 bases; bases outside gene matches: 6. CDR1 is MNHEY and CDR2 is SVGAGI in the germline V gene. Preparation of the TCRbeta library involved a method that used unique molecular identifiers. A single record per CDR3 protein comes from TCRdb applying MiXCR to the PCR reads. Altogether about 200,000 distinct CDR3 sequences are present, about 7% being singletons, with the ten largest covering approximately 6%. This entry is derived from a study of T-cell reconstitution after alpha-beta-depleted transplantation in children. Overall study findings and caveats: It was surviving recipient T cells and thymic progenitors that gave some patients high TCRbeta diversity at day 60.

The receptor was isolated from a boy between 2 and 10 years old with acute lymphoblastic leukemia, due to receive a stem cell transplant. This chain connects TRBV6-5 to TRBJ2-7; TRBD2 matches at 12 bases. The specimen comprised PBMCs, sampled before TCRalphabeta/CD19-depleted stem cell transplant. The CDR3 sequence is CASSFFRLAGAYEQYF. CDR3 DNA sequence: TGTGCCAGCAGTTTTTTTCGACTAGCGGGGGCCTACGAGCAGTACTTC.